The 14 T cell receptor beta chains reported below all come from one sample, sequenced in a study of T cells in Graves' hyperthyroidism and ophthalmopathy. From RNA transcripts, TCR beta CDR3 regions were amplified. RT-PCR in the first round (using the HTBI primer set) targeted the TCR CDR3. Each CDR3 protein is one row after TCRdb ran MiXCR on the multiplex PCR reads. The repertoire holds about 600,000 distinct CDR3 sequences, around 16% seen once, with less than 3.5% in the top ten. Sequenced sample: blood. The receptors were sampled from a woman between 40 and 50 years old with Graves' ophthalmopathy.

In this sample, this clonotype turned up many times. The rearrangement uses TRBV27 and TRBJ2-7, with 10 bases that match TRBD2. Unmatched junction bases numbered 7, after V lost 4 bases and J lost 4 bases. CDR3 length equals 15 residues. Germline V CDR1 and CDR2: MNHEY, SMNVEV (reference sequence). The CDR3 nucleotides read TGTGCCAGCAGTTCTCCACTAGCGGGAAGTTACGAGCAGTACTTC. It is translated as CASSSPLAGSYEQYF.

This clonotype has at least ten counts. V is TRBV6-5 and J is TRBJ2-7; D is uncertain. Germline CDR1 and CDR2: MNHEY and SVGAGI. This CDR3 is 13 amino acids long. Trimming removed 2 bases from V and 4 bases from J, with 9 bases in between. The CDR3 coding sequence is TGTGCCAGCAGTTACGTCCCAGGTTACGAGCAGTACTTC. It yields the protein CASSYVPGYEQYF.

This clonotype was detected many times. V gene TRBV28 combines with J gene TRBJ1-2; D is undetermined. V was pared by 2 bases and J by 2 bases, with 6 bases between. The germline CDR1 and CDR2 sequences are MDHEN and SYDVKM. The CDR3 is 13 amino acids. In DNA, the CDR3 is TGTGCCAGCAGTTTAGTACAAAACTATGGCTACACCTTC. Translating it yields CASSLVQNYGYTF.

This clonotype has a count of ten or more. The chain carries TRBV5-1 and TRBJ2-4, with a tentative D call TRBD1 (6 bases). V was cut by 2 bases and J by 10 bases, with 7 bases left in between. CDR3 length: 11 amino acids. Germline V CDR1 and CDR2: SGHRS, YFSETQ. CDR3 coding DNA: TGCGCCAGCAGCTTTCAGGGGATTCAGTACTTC. Residues: CASSFQGIQYF.

This clonotype was counted between two and nine times. The V call is TRBV27, the J call TRBJ2-7; no firm D call. Germline assignment: CDR1 MNHEY and CDR2 SMNVEV (reference sequence). This CDR3 comprises 15 residues. The germline V and J ends were trimmed by 3 bases and 0 bases, with 12 bases remaining between them. In DNA form, the CDR3 reads TGTGCCAGCAGTTTTAACGGAAGGAGCTCCTACGAGCAGTACTTC. Its translation: CASSFNGRSSYEQYF.

The chain is built from TRBV7-9 and TRBJ2-7; TRBD1 aligns across 9 bases. The germline gives CDR1 SEHNR, CDR2 FQNEAQ (reference sequence). The CDR3 runs 14 residues. J gave up 4 bases and V 5 bases, and 6 bases lay outside the gene matches. The CDR3 DNA sequence: TGTGCCAGCAGCCCCGGGACAGGGTTGTACGAGCAGTACTTC. Translating it yields CASSPGTGLYEQYF. Full variable domain (outside the CDR3, taken from reference TRBV7-9 and TRBJ2-7): DTGVSQNPRHKITKRGQNVTFRCDPISEHNRLYWYRQTLGQGPEFLTYFQNEAQLEKSRLLSDRFSAERPKGSFSTLEIQRTEQGDSAMYLCASSPGTGLYEQYFGPGTRLTVT.

There are many counts of this clonotype. V is TRBV6-1 and J is TRBJ2-5; tentative D call: TRBD1 (6 bases). V shed 3 bases and J shed 1 base, with 12 bases lying between them. The CDR3 has 15 residues. Per the germline V gene, CDR1 is MNHNS and CDR2 is SASEGT. CDR3 coding DNA: TGTGCCAGCAGTGAGGTTTGGACAGCCCAAGAGACCCAGTACTTC. It yields the protein CASSEVWTAQETQYF.

This rearrangement joins TRBV6-2 or TRBV6-3 to TRBJ1-2; D unclear. The ends were cut back, 2 bases at V and 5 bases at J, with 12 bases in the middle. CDR1 MNHEY and CDR2 SVGEGT come from the germline V gene. The CDR3 loop spans 14 amino acids. CDR3 region: CASSYISRTYGYTF. The CDR3 DNA reads TGTGCCAGCAGTTACATATCCCGGACTTATGGCTACACCTTC.

In this sample, this clonotype turned up many times. The chain is built from TRBV27 and TRBJ1-1; TRBD1 might be the D (6 bases). The germline V gene has CDR1 MNHEY and CDR2 SMNVEV (reference sequence). The CDR3 sequence is 13 residues long. V lost 3 bases and J lost 8, with 13 bases in between. CDR3 bases: TGTGCCAGCAGTTTCAACAGGGAAAGGGAAGCTTTCTTT. This encodes CASSFNREREAFF.

CDR3 amino acids: CASSATGQEKLFF. The CDR3 nucleotides are TGTGCCAGCAGTGCGACGGGGCAAGAAAAACTGTTTTTT. The J gene is TRBJ1-4, the V gene TRBV28, with a weak D call TRBD1 (5 bases). The CDR3 totals 13 residues. The germline gives CDR1 MDHEN, CDR2 SYDVKM. V lost 5 bases and J 8 bases, leaving 12 bases between the germline ends.

This clonotype was observed at least ten times. V and J are TRBV20-1 and TRBJ2-5; the D is unclear. CDR1 and CDR2 (germline): DFQATT, SNEGSKA (reference sequence). The CDR3 spans 14 residues. The germline V and J ends were trimmed by 0 bases and 2 bases, with 10 bases remaining between them. CDR3 sequence: CSARDQVSQETQYF. The DNA of the CDR3 is TGCAGTGCTAGAGATCAGGTGTCTCAAGAGACCCAGTACTTC.

This clonotype came up many times. The chain combines TRBV20-1 with TRBJ1-1; D is undetermined. Between the trimmed V and J ends, which lost 4 bases and 5 bases, there was a span of 17 bases. The CDR3 contains 14 residues. Per germline, CDR1 DFQATT and CDR2 SNEGSKA (reference sequence). CDR3 residues: CSAKRTAAGTEAFF. As DNA, the CDR3 is TGCAGTGCTAAACGGACCGCCGCGGGAACTGAAGCTTTCTTT.

There are many counts of this clonotype. The chain couples TRBV5-5 to TRBJ1-1; D is perhaps TRBD1 (5 bases). Trimming stripped 6 bases from V and 3 bases from J, with 18 bases between. CDR3 length: 15 residues. Germline CDR1 and CDR2: SGHKS and YYEKEE (reference sequence). CDR3 loop: CASTREGERYTEAFF. The DNA for the CDR3 is TGTGCCAGCACCAGGGAAGGGGAAAGGTACACTGAAGCTTTCTTT.

This clonotype appeared a few times. The CDR3 loop reads CSARVPGHNTEAFF. CDR3 DNA sequence: TGCAGTGCTAGAGTTCCGGGACACAACACTGAAGCTTTCTTT. The chain employs TRBV20-1 and TRBJ1-1; D is perhaps TRBD1 (6 bases). V was pared by 1 base and J by 2 bases, with 11 bases between. The CDR3 sequence is 14 residues long. CDR1 is DFQATT and CDR2 is SNEGSKA in the germline V gene (reference sequence).